The TCR beta chain under discussion was sequenced for a study of blood T cell repertoires in COVID-19. The overall study: Sites in the United States, Italy and Spain provided acute and convalescent COVID-19 samples. From T cells, B-cell-depleted T cells, or PBMCs came the material, which was cDNA or gDNA.

The CDR3 contains 13 residues. Trimming removed 1 base at V and 0 bases at J, with 4 bases between. Germline V gives CDR1 SGDLS, CDR2 YYNGEE. Original processing methods: It was from reference gene primer amplification that nucleated cell counts were estimated. Assay: immunoSEQ multiplex PCR; the TCRdb copy retains only in-frame clones and omits some. Clone size and the V and J calls come from that table; the DNA yielded D and trimming. The table lists 250,000 or so clones, around 90% of them singletons. Sequenced material: peripheral blood. The source of this sequence is a middle-aged woman who had recovered from COVID-19. This rearrangement joins TRBV9 to TRBJ1-1; D unclear. The CDR3 coding sequence is TGTGCCAGCAGCGTACAGATGAACACTGAAGCTTTCTTT. Protein: CASSVQMNTEAFF. The variable domain in full, completed from reference TRBV9 and TRBJ1-1, reads DSGVTQTPKHLITATGQRVTLRCSPRSGDLSVYWYQQSLDQGLQFLIQYYNGEERAKGNILERFSAQQFPDLHSELNLSSLELGDSALYFCASSVQMNTEAFFGQGTRLTVV.